This T cell receptor (beta chain) was observed in a study of T cell repertoires in cytomegalovirus infection. Study details: Indicated by public TCR beta signatures were CMV infection and matching HLA type.

As regards this clonotype: Its antigen is still unknown.

TCRdb independently ran MiXCR on the reads; one entry per CDR3 protein. The sample holds around 770,000 distinct CDR3 sequences, 25% to 30% seen once. Study-wide points: People with CMV and the relevant HLA were identified by cumulative public TCR beta family frequency.

The germline V gene encodes CDR1 MNHEY and CDR2 SVGAGI. This CDR3 spans 13 amino acids. V was clipped by 6 bases and J by 6 bases, with 14 bases between them. The source material was cultured CD8+ T cells from PBMCs, sampled from culture after CMV antigen stimulation. V is TRBV6-5 and J is TRBJ1-2; possibly TRBD1 for D (6 bases). The TCR was taken from a human donor in good health (CMV status not recorded). Some clones in this sample may be carry-over from other donors' samples. Here the CDR3 reads CASSYTGSNGYTF. In DNA form, the CDR3 reads TGTGCCAGCAGCTACACAGGGTCGAATGGCTACACCTTC.